This T cell receptor (beta chain) was observed in a study of control samples from healthy donors and cancer patients. Sequenced by immunoSEQ multiplex PCR; TCRdb stores in-frame clones only, minus some. Of under 40,000 clones listed, about 83% are singletons. This clone was detected only once. Germline assignment: CDR1 SGHTS and CDR2 YDEGEE. There are 11 residues in the CDR3. The germline V and J ends were trimmed by 4 bases and 6 bases, with 6 bases remaining between them. The TCR comes from a woman aged 55-69 years with lung cancer. The rearrangement links TRBV5-8 to TRBJ2-3, with D possibly matching TRBD1 (5 bases). Sequencing input: PBMCs. The CDR3: CASSPGDTQYF. The CDR3 coding sequence is TGTGCCAGCAGCCCAGGGGATACGCAGTATTTT. Together with reference TRBV5-8 and TRBJ2-3, the CDR3 gives the full variable domain: EAGVTQSPTHLIKTRGQQATLRCSPISGHTSVYWYQQALGLGLQFLLWYDEGEERNRGNFPPRFSGRQFPNYSSELNVNALELEDSALYLCASSPGDTQYFGPGTRLTVL.